This T cell receptor beta chain was found in a study of control samples from healthy donors and cancer patients. CDR1 is SGHRS, CDR2 YFSETQ, per germline. After removal of 3 bases from V and 8 bases from J, the junction contained 10 bases not matched to a gene. The CDR3 totals 14 residues. Sequencing was performed with immunoSEQ multiplex PCR; in TCRdb, only in-frame clones are kept and a portion is missing. Of about 150,000 clones in the sample, around 95% were seen once. The chain combines TRBV5-1 with TRBJ1-1; TRBD1 aligns across 7 bases. The clonotype was recovered from a man between 35 and 55 years old in good health. The sample taken for sequencing was blood. As DNA, the CDR3 is TGCGCCAGCAGCTCGGGGACAGACTTACCAGAAGCTTTCTTT. It yields the protein CASSSGTDLPEAFF. Looking up the rest from reference TRBV5-1 and TRBJ1-1 gives the full variable domain: KAGVTQTPRYLIKTRGQQVTLSCSPISGHRSVSWYQQTPGQGLQFLFEYFSETQRNKGNFPGRFSGRQFSNSRSEMNVSTLELGDSALYLCASSSGTDLPEAFFGQGTRLTVV.